Below, 3 T cell receptor beta chains from the same sample are listed, as sequenced in a study of T cell repertoires in cytomegalovirus infection. TCRdb used MiXCR to reprocess the reads, holding one entry per CDR3 protein. The table includes about 530,000 distinct CDR3 sequences, more than 20% detected once. Sequenced material: PBMCs. The receptors originated from a human donor in good health (CMV status not recorded). Some clones in this sample may be carry-over from other donors' samples.

This chain uses TRBV4-1 with TRBJ2-7, with 9 bases fitting TRBD1. CDR3 length: 16 residues. V was clipped by 7 bases and J by 4 bases; unmatched bases: 14. CDR1 and CDR2 (germline): MGHRA, YSYEKL. CDR3 bases: TGCGCCAGCATCTTGGGGTTCGGGACAGGGATGTACGAGCAGTACTTC. Amino acid sequence: CASILGFGTGMYEQYF.

This clonotype was recorded at least ten times. V gene TRBV12-3 or TRBV12-4 combines with J gene TRBJ1-3; maybe TRBD1 (5 bases). This CDR3 region has 17 residues. V lost 3 bases to trimming and J lost 4 bases, with 19 bases between them. The CDR3 coding sequence is TGTGCCAGCAGTTTCGGGACTCGTCGGGGATCCGGAAACACCATATATTTT. Translation gives CASSFGTRRGSGNTIYF.

The rearrangement links TRBV20-1 to TRBJ2-3; 10 nucleotides match TRBD2. Germline V gives CDR1 DFQATT, CDR2 SNEGSKA (reference sequence). The CDR3 loop spans 16 amino acids. V lost 3 bases to trimming and J lost 1 base; unmatched junction nucleotides: 7. The CDR3 bases are TGCAGTGCTAGTCCCCCCGGACTAGCGGGCACAGATACGCAGTATTTT. Translating it yields CSASPPGLAGTDTQYF.